These T cell receptor beta chains were read from a single sample in a study of control samples from healthy donors and cancer patients. Libraries were prepared by immunoSEQ multiplex PCR; TCRdb keeps only in-frame clonotypes and omits some of them. The sample includes over 85,000 clones, 92% of them seen just once. Material: blood. These receptors were obtained from a woman under 30 in good health. CDR3s include the opening cysteine and the closing phenylalanine or tryptophan. A D gene is named only where the DNA matches it firmly.

v_call,d_call,j_call,cdr3_nt,cdr3_aa
TRBV4-1,-,TRBJ1-1,TGCGCCAGCAGCCAAGATAGAAGTATGGAAGCTTTCTTT,CASSQDRSMEAFF
TRBV19,-,TRBJ2-3,TGTGCCAGTAGTATTGGGGGTTCTAGCACAGATACGCAGTATTTT,CASSIGGSSTDTQYF
TRBV30,TRBD1,TRBJ1-1,TGTGCCTCCACGACAGGGAGGACTGAAGCTTTCTTT,CASTTGRTEAFF
TRBV28,TRBD2,TRBJ2-1,TGTGCCAGCAGTTTATATCTGGCGGGGGGGCCCGATGAGCAGTTCTTC,CASSLYLAGGPDEQFF
TRBV18,-,TRBJ2-5,TGTGCCAGCTCACGACTGGGGACACTCAAAGAGACCCAGTACTTC,CASSRLGTLKETQYF
TRBV25-1,-,TRBJ1-5,TGTGCCAGCAGTGAATCTTCAGCGAATCAGCCCCAGCATTTT,CASSESSANQPQHF
TRBV5-4,-,TRBJ2-7,TGTGCCAGCAGCCCCACCGGCGGGAAGTCCTACGAGCAGTACTTC,CASSPTGGKSYEQYF
TRBV10-2,TRBD2,TRBJ2-3,TGCGCCAGCATGTTAGCGGGGGCAGATACGCAGTATTTT,CASMLAGADTQYF
TRBV30,-,TRBJ1-5,TGTGCCTGGAGTCGGTCAACTTATCAGCCCCAGCATTTT,CAWSRSTYQPQHF
TRBV19,TRBD2,TRBJ2-1,TGTGCCAGTAGTATCGGCGGGAGCCGCAATGAGCAGTTCTTC,CASSIGGSRNEQFF
TRBV6-5,TRBD2,TRBJ2-1,TGTGCCAGCAGACCCACTAGCGGGGCCAGCAATGAGCAGTTCTTC,CASRPTSGASNEQFF
TRBV24-1,-,TRBJ1-1,TGTGCCACCAACCAACCCGGTGACAGGGAAGCTTTCTTT,CATNQPGDREAFF
TRBV3-1/TRBV3-2,-,TRBJ2-1,TGTGCCAGCAGCCAAGCGACGAGGACCTACAATGAGCAGTTCTTC,CASSQATRTYNEQFF
TRBV2,-,TRBJ2-5,TGTGCCAGCAGTGATATGCTGCTGGGGCTGGAGACCCAGTACTTC,CASSDMLLGLETQYF